This T cell receptor beta chain was found in a study of long-term antiretroviral therapy in people with HIV. Study summary: The earliest specimens came about a decade ahead of the 2015 immediate-ART recommendation.

They ran version v3.0 of the immunoSEQ assay at survey level. The assay was immunoSEQ multiplex PCR, and TCRdb's table has in-frame clones only and misses some. The sample gives 20,000 to 25,000 clones, approximately 80% of which show up once; around 9% is in the top ten. Overall study findings and caveats: In the period from about 2003 to 2017, blood was collected, possibly under older ART regimens. Across all time points, the repertoire was dominated by clones that expanded before ART.

Germline trimming cut 4 bases from V and 6 bases from J; bases unmatched to any gene: 8. The CDR3 covers 16 residues. CDR1 and CDR2 from the germline V gene are MDHEN and SYDVKM. Turning to this clone: Its antigen is not known.

This clonotype was sampled from a woman aged 40 to 50 with HIV. V gene TRBV28 combines with J gene TRBJ2-7, with 14 bases fitting TRBD2. Sequencing was performed on unsorted PBMCs, taken 1.2 years after starting antiretroviral therapy. The CDR3 is CASSSPGLAGASEQYF. The CDR3 region has the DNA TGTGCCAGCAGTTCTCCGGGACTAGCGGGAGCTTCCGAGCAGTACTTC.